These 8 T cell receptor beta chains originate from one sample sequenced in a study of blood T cell repertoires in COVID-19. TCRdb's copy holds only in-frame clones and misses some; the assay was immunoSEQ multiplex PCR. Of under 65,000 clones in the sample, 70% to 85% were seen once. The sample comprised PBMCs or T cells enriched from blood (not recorded which). The receptors were gathered from a woman between 50 and 59 years old with acute COVID-19.

This chain connects TRBV5-4 to TRBJ2-3; TRBD2 matches at 12 bases. The V gene end was trimmed by 4 bases and the J gene end by 2 bases; junction bases not matched to a gene: 5. This CDR3 has 16 amino acids. Germline lookup yields CDR1 SGHNT and CDR2 YYREEE (reference sequence). The DNA of the CDR3 is TGTGCCAGCAGCCGGGGACTAGCGGGTTACACAGATACGCAGTATTTT. This sequence encodes CASSRGLAGYTDTQYF. Filled out from reference TRBV5-4 and TRBJ2-3, the complete variable domain reads ETGVTQSPTHLIKTRGQQVTLRCSSQSGHNTVSWYQQALGQGPQFIFQYYREEENGRGNFPPRFSGLQFPNYSSELNVNALELDDSALYLCASSRGLAGYTDTQYFGPGTRLTVL.

There are a few counts of this clone. The chain recombines TRBV7-8 with TRBJ2-4, with 10 bases aligning to TRBD2. The CDR3 loop spans 15 amino acids. V shed 1 base and J 7 bases; nucleotides not matched to a gene: 4. Germline CDR1 is SGHVS and CDR2 is FQNEAQ. The CDR3 bases are TGTGCCAGCAGCTTAGGAAGTAGCGGGGGGAACATTCAGTACTTC. This gives the protein CASSLGSSGGNIQYF.

This chain connects TRBV28 to TRBJ1-5; 8 bases line up with TRBD1. The CDR3 length is 14 residues. Germline values: CDR1 MDHEN, CDR2 SYDVKM. The V gene end was trimmed by 8 bases and the J gene end by 2 bases; junction bases not matched to a gene: 5. As DNA, the CDR3 is TGTGCCAGCCTAACGGGACAGGGCAATCAGCCCCAGCATTTT. This codes for CASLTGQGNQPQHF.

A single count supports this clone. This sequence joins TRBV27 and TRBJ1-1; tentatively, D is TRBD1 (5 bases). The CDR3 is 13 amino acids. V dropped 4 bases and J dropped 4 bases, with 10 bases sitting between them. Germline loops: CDR1 MNHEY, CDR2 SMNVEV (reference sequence). In DNA, the CDR3 is TGTGCCAGCAGTTACAGGCCCACCACTGAAGCTTTCTTT. Translation: CASSYRPTTEAFF.

The V and J genes are TRBV19 and TRBJ1-2, with 8 bases aligning to TRBD1. CDR1 is LNHDA, CDR2 SQIVND, per germline (reference sequence). CDR3 length equals 13 residues. The trim removed 3 bases at V and 8 bases at J, leaving 5 bases unmatched. In DNA, the CDR3 is TGTGCCAGTAGTATGGACAGGGAGGTAGGCTACACCTTC. The encoded protein is CASSMDREVGYTF. Using reference TRBV19 and TRBJ1-2 for the parts outside the CDR3, the full variable domain is DGGITQSPKYLFRKEGQNVTLSCEQNLNHDAMYWYRQDPGQGLRLIYYSQIVNDFQKGDIAEGYSVSREKKESFPLTVTSAQKNPTAFYLCASSMDREVGYTFGSGTRLTVV.

The chain links TRBV3-1 (or the pseudogene TRBV3-2) to TRBJ1-1; the D gene is possibly TRBD1 (5 bases). The CDR3 totals 14 residues. In germline, CDR1 is LGHDT, CDR2 YNNKEL (reference sequence). V lost 2 bases and J lost 7, with 14 bases in between. For the CDR3, the DNA is TGTGCCAGCAGCCAAATTATAGGGGTGGGTGAAGCTTTCTTT. Its protein product is CASSQIIGVGEAFF.

The chain links TRBV11-1 to TRBJ1-2, with a weak D call TRBD1 (6 bases). V lost 0 bases and J lost 3, with 11 bases in between. Germline loops: CDR1 SGHAT, CDR2 FQDESV (reference sequence). The CDR3 sequence is 15 residues long. The CDR3 region is CASSLAPRTDYGYTF. In nucleotides, the CDR3 is TGTGCCAGCAGCTTAGCGCCAAGGACAGACTATGGCTACACCTTC.

The chain employs TRBV7-3 and TRBJ1-2, with 8 nucleotides matching TRBD1. V was pared by 2 bases and J by 4 bases, with 3 bases of the junction left unmatched. CDR3 length: 14 residues. Germline V gene data show CDR1 as SGHTA and CDR2 as FQGTGA. The CDR3 is CASSLQGATYGYTF. DNA of the CDR3: TGTGCCAGCAGCTTACAGGGGGCTACCTATGGCTACACCTTC.